This TCR beta chain was identified in a study of T cell responses to AZD1222 COVID-19 vaccine. In the study overall: Combined were second doses at about 4 or about 12 weeks. Study-wide findings and caveats: A reported finding is that nearly half of spike-specific TCRs target unmutated variant regions. Donor demographics were predominantly white British with a female majority; clonal diversity may be underestimated.

Sequencing was performed with immunoSEQ multiplex PCR; in TCRdb, only in-frame clones are kept and a portion is missing. The data contain about 97,000 clones, roughly 84% of them singletons. Germline V gene sequence: CDR1 MNHEY, CDR2 SMNVEV (reference sequence). The CDR3 length is 13 residues. Of note for this clone: Its antigen is unidentified. Germline is not matched at one junction end, which may reflect a read error.

The genes are TRBV27 and TRBJ2-7, with D possibly being TRBD1 (6 bases). Specimen: peripheral blood, collected on day 0 of AZD1222 vaccination. This clonotype originated in an adult in good health. CDR3 sequence (DNA): TGTGCCAGCAGCTTATTTCGGACAGCCGAGCAGTACTTC. Its translation is CASSLFRTAEQYF.